What follows is one T cell receptor beta chain and its context. Urothelial carcinoma affected the patients, and it was locally advanced or metastatic. This sample is drawn from a study of PD-L1 blockade in urothelial cancer. At the level of the study: The year 2014 saw patients start atezolizumab, 1,200 mg intravenously every 3 weeks. Blood was subjected to analysis at 3 weeks (second dose) and 6 weeks following treatment start.

Spiking of synthetic TCR analog templates was performed in each PCR. Generated by immunoSEQ multiplex PCR, the TCRdb table keeps only in-frame clones and is missing some. This table holds 50,000 or so clones, 75% to 90% found once. Germline V gene data show CDR1 as LNHDA and CDR2 as SQIVND (reference sequence). The CDR3 covers 13 residues. Trimming took off 3 bases at V and 4 bases at J, with 9 bases between the two ends. This TCR was recovered from a man aged 40-49 years with urothelial cancer. The source was PBMCs, collected around atezolizumab (anti-PD-L1) treatment. The chain uses TRBV19 and TRBJ1-1; D is possibly TRBD1 (6 bases). CDR3 sequence: CASSMGAFTEAFF. The CDR3 region has the DNA TGTGCCAGTAGTATGGGGGCATTCACTGAAGCTTTCTTT.